This entry lists 16 T cell receptor beta chains sequenced from one sample in a study of beta chain features in type 1 diabetes (dated by TCRdb to 2017 to 2018). The library came from the immunoSEQ multiplex PCR assay. All of the isolated RNA was reverse transcribed with the High Capacity cDNA Reverse Transcription Kit, so expressed TCRB transcripts were sequenced. Entries here come from immuneACCESS through TCRdb and include only in-frame sequences with V and J called. Some clones fail to appear in such tables; in the studies checked, an unresolved V gene covers under half of the shortfall, and the cause of the remainder is unknown. In all, the sample holds hundreds of thousands of clones, and under 8.5% of those were seen once. The ten most abundant clones make up roughly 0.44% of the sample. Sequencing was carried out using central memory CD4+ T cells from blood. The origin of the receptors is a woman aged 18-35 years in good health.

This clone was picked up many times. The chain is built from TRBV6-1 and TRBJ2-7, with D perhaps TRBD1 (5 bases). The CDR3 totals 15 residues. Trimming took 1 base from V and 6 from J, leaving 16 bases between them. Germline assignment: CDR1 MNHNS and CDR2 SASEGT. CDR3 DNA sequence: TGTGCCAGCAGTGAAGTGTGGCGAACAGGCTTCGAGCAGTACTTC. Translation gives CASSEVWRTGFEQYF.

This chain connects TRBV18 to TRBJ2-1; 12 bases map to TRBD2. Looked up from germline, CDR1 is KGHSH and CDR2 is LQKENI. Trimming took 6 bases from V and 7 from J; bases not matched to a gene: 16. CDR3 length equals 18 residues. The CDR3 region is CASSPVYVLAGGGNEQFF. The CDR3 coding sequence is TGTGCCAGCTCCCCCGTCTATGTACTAGCGGGAGGCGGGAATGAGCAGTTCTTC.

This clone was detected a few times. The V and J genes are TRBV5-4 and TRBJ2-5, with D possibly matching TRBD1 (5 bases). This CDR3 region has 13 residues. Germline lookup yields CDR1 SGHNT and CDR2 YYREEE (reference sequence). V was trimmed by 4 bases and J by 1 base, leaving 8 bases between them. CDR3 DNA: TGTGCCAGCAGCCCAGACAGCCAAGAGACCCAGTACTTC. It encodes CASSPDSQETQYF.

The chain employs TRBV28 and TRBJ2-7; D might be TRBD2 (5 bases). Trimming stripped 7 bases from V and 3 bases from J, with 13 bases between. This CDR3 spans 13 amino acids. Germline V lookup: CDR1 MDHEN, CDR2 SYDVKM. CDR3 nucleotide sequence: TGTGCCAGCACGGGAAACTCCAACTACGAGCAGTACTTC. It yields the protein CASTGNSNYEQYF.

This clone was recorded a few times. The DNA for the CDR3 is TGCGCCAGCAGGGGAGCCCGGGAGGGCCAACAAGTCTACTACGAGCAGTACTTC. Translated, it gives CASRGAREGQQVYYEQYF. The chain combines TRBV5-1 with TRBJ2-7; the match to TRBD2 covers 8 bases. V trimming: 5 bases; J trimming: 3 bases; junction bases outside the gene matches: 19. Per germline, CDR1 SGHRS and CDR2 YFSETQ. The CDR3 spans 18 residues.

This clone was observed at least ten times. This sequence joins TRBV7-9 and TRBJ2-3, with TRBD2 matching 10 bases. CDR3 length: 17 amino acids. The J segment lost 8 bases and the V segment lost 2 bases, leaving 13 bases of the junction unmatched. In germline, CDR1 is SEHNR, CDR2 FQNEAQ (reference sequence). Written as DNA, the CDR3 is TGTGCCAGCAGCTTAATGGCTAGCGGGAGTCATCGCGGTACGCAGTATTTT. This sequence encodes CASSLMASGSHRGTQYF.

V and J are TRBV13 and TRBJ2-1; TRBD1 is a possible D gene (6 bases). This CDR3 spans 16 amino acids. Germline CDR1 reads PRHDT; CDR2 reads FYEKMQ (reference sequence). V lost 5 bases to trimming and J lost 0 bases, with 14 bases between them. Written as DNA, the CDR3 is TGTGCCAGCAGCCCACAGGGAAAAGGCTCCTACAATGAGCAGTTCTTC. It encodes CASSPQGKGSYNEQFF.

As for this clone: This sample includes further DNA sequences coding for the same CDR3. The chain joins TRBV7-2 to TRBJ1-1; unclear D gene. Trimming pared 3 bases from V and 1 base from J, leaving 6 bases between. The length of the CDR3 is 13 residues. The germline gives CDR1 SGHTA, CDR2 FQGNSA. The CDR3 here is CASSFTRNTEAFF. In nucleotides, the CDR3 is TGTGCCAGCAGCTTCACAAGGAACACTGAAGCTTTCTTT. The variable domain in full, completed from reference TRBV7-2 and TRBJ1-1, reads GAGVSQSPSNKVTEKGKDVELRCDPISGHTALYWYRQSLGQGLEFLIYFQGNSAPDKSGLPSDRFSAERTGGSVSTLTIQRTQQEDSAVYLCASSFTRNTEAFFGQGTRLTVV.

V is TRBV6-6 and J is TRBJ1-2; D remains unclear. Germline V lookup: CDR1 MNHNY, CDR2 SVGAGI (reference sequence). The CDR3 has 11 residues. The V and J ends lost 5 bases and 1 base respectively, with 2 bases between them. CDR3 nucleotide sequence: TGTGCCAGCAGTAATAACTATGGCTACACCTTC. Protein: CASSNNYGYTF.

This clone has ten or more counts. The chain has TRBV7-9 and TRBJ2-2, with no clear D. The CDR3 has 11 amino acids. Germline V CDR1 and CDR2: SEHNR, FQNEAQ (reference sequence). V lost 3 bases and J 7 bases, leaving 3 bases between the germline ends. The CDR3 DNA reads TGTGCCAGCAGCTTTGACGGGGAGCTGTTTTTT. It is translated as CASSFDGELFF. The entire variable domain, with the rest obtained from reference TRBV7-9 and TRBJ2-2, is as follows: DTGVSQNPRHKITKRGQNVTFRCDPISEHNRLYWYRQTLGQGPEFLTYFQNEAQLEKSRLLSDRFSAERPKGSFSTLEIQRTEQGDSAMYLCASSFDGELFFGEGSRLTVL.

This clone was counted only a few times. The chain recombines TRBV19 with TRBJ2-2; maybe TRBD2 (5 bases). Looked up from germline, CDR1 is LNHDA and CDR2 is SQIVND (reference sequence). CDR3 size: 17 residues. Trimming took 7 bases from V and 6 from J, leaving 24 bases between them. CDR3 region: CASNKPGSALAAGELFF. The CDR3 DNA reads as TGTGCCAGTAACAAACCGGGATCCGCTTTGGCGGCCGGGGAGCTGTTTTTT.

The table lists this clone with a few counts. Other nucleotide sequences in the sample specify the same CDR3. The chain is built from TRBV7-9 and TRBJ2-1, with 8 bases matching TRBD1. Germline V gene sequence: CDR1 SEHNR, CDR2 FQNEAQ (reference sequence). CDR3 length: 14 residues. The V gene end was trimmed by 3 bases and the J gene end by 2 bases; junction bases not matched to a gene: 0. CDR3 amino acids: CASSLTGAYNEQFF. The CDR3 DNA sequence: TGTGCCAGCAGCTTGACAGGGGCCTACAATGAGCAGTTCTTC.

This clone has more than one count but fewer than ten. V usage is TRBV5-1 and J usage is TRBJ2-2; TRBD1 might be the D (6 bases). The germline V gene encodes CDR1 SGHRS and CDR2 YFSETQ. Deletions cut 2 bases from V and 0 bases from J, with 11 bases between. The CDR3 totals 16 residues. CDR3 DNA: TGCGCCAGCAGCTTATCGGGACACACGAACACCGGGGAGCTGTTTTTT. Translated: CASSLSGHTNTGELFF.

This clone occurred a few times. The gene calls are TRBV7-2 and TRBJ2-1, with a weak D call TRBD1 (6 bases). Trimming pared 2 bases from V and 8 bases from J, leaving 22 bases between. The CDR3 runs 17 residues. Germline V gives CDR1 SGHTA, CDR2 FQGNSA. The CDR3 is CASSLQQGVTFWYEQFF. The CDR3 DNA sequence: TGTGCCAGCAGCTTACAACAGGGCGTAACTTTTTGGTATGAGCAGTTCTTC.

This clone was seen a handful of times. The chain couples TRBV6-5 to TRBJ2-1, with 10 bases lining up with TRBD2. Germline V gene data show CDR1 as MNHEY and CDR2 as SVGAGI. V lost 6 bases and J lost 9; bases outside the gene matches: 11. CDR3 length: 15 amino acids. Here the CDR3 DNA reads TGTGCCAGCAGAATAGCGGGAGGACCGAGGTCTGAGCAGTTCTTC. It translates to CASRIAGGPRSEQFF.

This chain uses TRBV4-2 with TRBJ2-3, with D possibly being TRBD2 (5 bases). V lost 0 bases, J lost 5 bases, and 6 bases lay in between. CDR1 is LGHNA and CDR2 is YNFKEQ in the germline V gene. The CDR3 runs 13 residues. The DNA of the CDR3 is TGTGCCAGCAGCCAAGATGAGGGAGATACGCAGTATTTT. Its protein is CASSQDEGDTQYF.